Presented here are 27 T cell receptor beta chains from one specimen sequenced in a study of T cells in localized non-small cell lung cancer. This table comes from immunoSEQ multiplex PCR, and its TCRdb copy is limited to in-frame clones, with some not included. The repertoire has about 74,000 clones, less than 85% of them found once; the top ten carry under 1.5%. Sequenced material: peripheral blood, taken before any cancer treatment. The receptors originated from a female donor older than 55 with stage I lung adenocarcinoma.

This chain uses TRBV5-1 with TRBJ1-2; no clear D gene. Germline CDR1 is SGHRS and CDR2 is YFSETQ. The CDR3 covers 14 residues. Trimming took 0 bases from V and 2 from J, leaving 8 bases between them. In DNA, the CDR3 is TGCGCCAGCAGCTTGGAAGCCCGAAACTATGGCTACACCTTC. Its translation is CASSLEARNYGYTF. The entire variable domain, with the rest obtained from reference TRBV5-1 and TRBJ1-2, is as follows: KAGVTQTPRYLIKTRGQQVTLSCSPISGHRSVSWYQQTPGQGLQFLFEYFSETQRNKGNFPGRFSGRQFSNSRSEMNVSTLELGDSALYLCASSLEARNYGYTFGSGTRLTVV.

This chain connects TRBV5-4 to TRBJ1-1; TRBD1 is a possible D gene (6 bases). The CDR3 consists of 15 residues. Germline V gene data show CDR1 as SGHNT and CDR2 as YYREEE (reference sequence). Trimming shortened V by 0 bases and J by 6 bases, and 15 bases separated the two germline ends. The CDR3 DNA reads as TGTGCCAGCAGCTTGGAGGGGGGGATGGGAGCTGAAGCTTTCTTT. It specifies CASSLEGGMGAEAFF. Full variable domain (outside the CDR3, taken from reference TRBV5-4 and TRBJ1-1): ETGVTQSPTHLIKTRGQQVTLRCSSQSGHNTVSWYQQALGQGPQFIFQYYREEENGRGNFPPRFSGLQFPNYSSELNVNALELDDSALYLCASSLEGGMGAEAFFGQGTRLTVV.

V and J are TRBV5-6 and TRBJ1-2; TRBD1 matches 8 bases. V was pared by 0 bases and J by 8 bases, with 9 bases of the junction left unmatched. Germline CDR1 and CDR2: SGHDT and YYEEEE. The CDR3 contains 15 residues. The chain's CDR3 is CASSLGRQGSTGYTF. The CDR3 DNA reads as TGTGCCAGCAGCTTGGGTCGACAGGGGTCGACGGGCTACACCTTC. The variable domain in full, with the rest retrieved from reference TRBV5-6 and TRBJ1-2, is DAGVTQSPTHLIKTRGQQVTLRCSPKSGHDTVSWYQQALGQGPQFIFQYYEEEERQRGNFPDRFSGHQFPNYSSELNVNALLLGDSALYLCASSLGRQGSTGYTFGSGTRLTVV.

The gene calls are TRBV5-4 and TRBJ2-2; TRBD1 agrees at 8 bases. The CDR3 is made up of 16 amino acids. Germline CDR1 is SGHNT and CDR2 is YYREEE (reference sequence). J was trimmed by 5 bases and V by 4 bases; bases with no gene match: 10. CDR3 sequence reads: CASSPRGRGRTGELFF. The DNA of the CDR3 is TGTGCCAGCAGCCCCCGGGGCAGGGGGCGGACCGGGGAGCTGTTTTTT.

The V and J genes are TRBV28 and TRBJ1-2, with D unclear. The CDR3 has 13 residues. Germline-derived CDR1 and CDR2 are MDHEN and SYDVKM. Trimming pared 3 bases from V and 1 base from J, leaving 6 bases between. CDR3 sequence reads: CASSFVYNYGYTF. The CDR3, as DNA: TGTGCCAGCAGTTTTGTGTATAACTATGGCTACACCTTC.

The V and J genes are TRBV19 and TRBJ2-6; D is perhaps TRBD1 or TRBD2 (5 bases each). V was trimmed by 7 bases and J by 0 bases, leaving 16 bases between them. This CDR3 has 17 amino acids. Germline values: CDR1 LNHDA, CDR2 SQIVND (reference sequence). The CDR3 here is CASKNGALLSGANVLTF. CDR3 in DNA: TGTGCCAGTAAGAACGGGGCTCTCCTCTCTGGGGCCAACGTCCTGACTTTC.

The chain carries TRBV5-1 and TRBJ2-1, with D maybe TRBD2 (5 bases). V lost 0 bases and J 5 bases, leaving 12 bases between the germline ends. This CDR3 contains 15 residues. Per germline, CDR1 SGHRS and CDR2 YFSETQ. In DNA form, the CDR3 reads TGCGCCAGCAGCTTGGAAGCGGCTTCTAACAATGAGCAGTTCTTC. Translating gives CASSLEAASNNEQFF.

The chain has TRBV5-1 and TRBJ1-2; 9 nucleotides align to TRBD1. J lost 5 bases, V lost 4 bases, and 18 bases had no gene match. The CDR3 sequence is 18 residues long. The V gene's germline CDR1 is SGHRS and CDR2 YFSETQ. The CDR3 sequence: CASSGTGSPLFAAYGYTF. For the CDR3, the DNA is TGCGCCAGCAGCGGGACAGGGTCCCCCCTGTTCGCGGCTTATGGCTACACCTTC.

The chain joins TRBV9 to TRBJ1-2, with D possibly being TRBD1 (5 bases). This CDR3 is built from 13 residues. Looked up from germline, CDR1 is SGDLS and CDR2 is YYNGEE. Trimming removed 5 bases from V and 2 bases from J, with 10 bases in between. The CDR3 sequence is CASSLGVNYGYTF. DNA of the CDR3: TGTGCCAGCAGTCTAGGGGTGAACTATGGCTACACCTTC.

This clone was counted once. The genes are TRBV9 and TRBJ1-3, with no clear D. Trimming cost V 0 bases and J 0 bases, with 13 bases left between them. Germline lookup yields CDR1 SGDLS and CDR2 YYNGEE. The CDR3 totals 17 residues. The CDR3 DNA reads TGTGCCAGCAGCGTAGGGCTTGGGGAGGCCTCTGGAAACACCATATATTTT. Protein product: CASSVGLGEASGNTIYF.

The chain links TRBV6-5 to TRBJ1-1; TRBD1 matches at 8 bases. Per germline, CDR1 MNHEY and CDR2 SVGAGI. J gave up 7 bases and V 6 bases, and 10 bases lay outside the gene matches. The CDR3 spans 14 residues. The CDR3 spells CASSTGTGKIEAFF. CDR3 in DNA: TGTGCCAGCAGCACCGGGACAGGTAAAATTGAAGCTTTCTTT.

The CDR3 nucleotides read TGTGCCAGTAGTATCCTCGACACAGATACGCAGTATTTT. This translates into CASSILDTDTQYF. V usage is TRBV19 and J usage is TRBJ2-3; D is ambiguous. Trimming shortened V by 3 bases and J by 2 bases, and 6 bases separated the two germline ends. CDR1 and CDR2 (germline): LNHDA, SQIVND (reference sequence). CDR3 size: 13 residues.

The V gene is TRBV6-1, the J gene TRBJ1-5; 7 bases map to TRBD1. Germline CDR1 MNHNS, CDR2 SASEGT. The CDR3 length is 15 residues. V shed 5 bases, J shed 6 bases, and the junction held 10 bases outside the gene matches. CDR3 residues: CASSPLQGNRQPQHF. CDR3 coding DNA: TGTGCCAGCAGTCCTCTACAGGGGAATCGTCAGCCCCAGCATTTT.

The chain is built from TRBV5-1 and TRBJ2-7; the D is unclear. The CDR3 covers 14 residues. Germline loops: CDR1 SGHRS, CDR2 YFSETQ. V lost 2 bases and J 3 bases, leaving 12 bases between the germline ends. DNA for the CDR3: TGCGCCAGCAGCTTCAAGGTCTCCAACTACGAGCAGTACTTC. This encodes CASSFKVSNYEQYF.

This rearrangement joins TRBV7-9 to TRBJ1-2; D remains unclear. Germline CDR1 is SEHNR and CDR2 is FQNEAQ (reference sequence). There are 14 residues in the CDR3. V lost 0 bases, J lost 1 base, and 6 bases lay in between. As DNA, the CDR3 is TGTGCCAGCAGCTTAGCCCCGGTTAACTATGGCTACACCTTC. It translates to CASSLAPVNYGYTF.

The rearrangement links TRBV5-6 to TRBJ2-7; 8 bases map to TRBD2. The junction had 2 bases not matched to a gene; V was cut back by 1 base and J by 2 bases. There are 14 residues in the CDR3. The V gene's germline CDR1 is SGHDT and CDR2 YYEEEE. The CDR3 DNA reads TGTGCCAGCAGCTTGAACGGGAGGGCCTACGAGCAGTACTTC. This translates into CASSLNGRAYEQYF.

The chain joins TRBV6-1 to TRBJ2-5, with D uncertain. V was trimmed by 0 bases and J by 5 bases, leaving 10 bases between them. There are 14 residues in the CDR3. CDR1 is MNHNS, CDR2 SASEGT, per germline. As DNA, the CDR3 is TGTGCCAGCAGTGAAGCGGGTTTTGTGGAGACCCAGTACTTC. Encoded protein: CASSEAGFVETQYF.

The V gene is TRBV11-3, the J gene TRBJ2-7, with D perhaps TRBD1 (5 bases). Germline CDR1 and CDR2: SGHNT and YENEEA. V lost 3 bases and J lost 2, with 11 bases in between. The CDR3 runs to 14 residues. CDR3 in DNA: TGTGCCAGCAGCTTGCTCCAGGGCCCCTACGAGCAGTACTTC. The encoded protein is CASSLLQGPYEQYF.

J is TRBJ1-2 and V is TRBV10-3, with 8 bases identical to TRBD1. With 10 bases clipped from V and 3 bases from J, the junction kept 10 bases outside the gene matches. The CDR3 covers 14 residues. The germline V gene encodes CDR1 ENHRY and CDR2 SYGVKD. The DNA of the CDR3 is TGTGCCACCCGGGAGGGACAGGAGTACTATGGCTACACCTTC. Amino acids: CATREGQEYYGYTF.

This chain uses TRBV10-1 with TRBJ2-3, with D possibly TRBD2 on 6 matching bases. The CDR3 has 16 amino acids. Germline CDR1 and CDR2: WNHNN and SYGVQD (reference sequence). Trimming stripped 2 bases from V and 1 base from J, with 13 bases between. CDR3 protein: CASSERPGAGTDTQYF. The CDR3 nucleotides are TGCGCCAGCAGTGAGAGGCCGGGAGCCGGCACAGATACGCAGTATTTT.

This clone has a handful of counts. V is TRBV6-6 and J is TRBJ2-6; D remains ambiguous. The germline gives CDR1 MNHNY, CDR2 SVGAGI (reference sequence). Deletions cut 7 bases from V and 0 bases from J, with 4 bases between. The CDR3 sequence is 13 residues long. CDR3 loop: CASNLSGANVLTF. CDR3 nucleotides: TGTGCCAGCAACCTCTCTGGGGCCAACGTCCTGACTTTC.

V gene TRBV7-6 combines with J gene TRBJ2-3; 13 bases are shared with TRBD2. This CDR3 is 17 amino acids long. The J segment lost 2 bases and the V segment lost 4 bases, leaving 6 bases of the junction unmatched. Germline V gene data show CDR1 as SGHVS and CDR2 as FNYEAQ. The chain's CDR3 is CASSYLTSGGNTDTQYF. In DNA form, the CDR3 reads TGTGCCAGCAGCTACCTGACTAGCGGGGGGAACACAGATACGCAGTATTTT. Full variable domain (missing parts from reference TRBV7-6 and TRBJ2-3): GAGVSQSPRYKVTKRGQDVALRCDPISGHVSLYWYRQALGQGPEFLTYFNYEAQQDKSGLPNDRFSAERPEGSISTLTIQRTEQRDSAMYRCASSYLTSGGNTDTQYFGPGTRLTVL.

The V call is TRBV27, the J call TRBJ2-7; 10 nucleotides match TRBD1. J was trimmed by 0 bases and V by 5 bases; bases with no gene match: 4. The germline gives CDR1 MNHEY, CDR2 SMNVEV (reference sequence). The CDR3 contains 15 residues. The CDR3 spells CASSPRQGASYEQYF. The CDR3 nucleotides read TGTGCCAGCAGTCCCCGACAGGGGGCCTCCTACGAGCAGTACTTC.

This sequence joins TRBV19 and TRBJ2-1; D gene unclear. CDR1 LNHDA and CDR2 SQIVND come from the germline V gene (reference sequence). The CDR3 totals 13 residues. V lost 5 bases and J 10 bases, leaving 15 bases between the germline ends. The chain's CDR3 is CASSALLGGEQFF. The CDR3 DNA sequence: TGTGCCAGTAGTGCCCTCCTCGGCGGAGAGCAGTTCTTC.

The CDR3 sequence: CASSQSSGTSDYNEQFF. CDR3 sequence (DNA): TGCGCCAGCAGCCAATCCTCCGGGACTAGCGATTACAATGAGCAGTTCTTC. The rearrangement uses TRBV4-3 and TRBJ2-1; 10 positions agree with TRBD2. Trimming removed 2 bases from V and 4 bases from J; junction bases left unmatched: 8. CDR3 size: 17 residues. Germline assignment: CDR1 LGHNA and CDR2 YSLEER.

Only one count was recorded for this clone. This rearrangement joins TRBV6-6 to TRBJ2-6; 7 nucleotides line up with TRBD1. With V trimmed by 6 bases and J by 4 bases, 9 bases remained unmatched. There are 16 residues in the CDR3. CDR1 is MNHNY and CDR2 is SVGAGI in the germline V gene (reference sequence). The CDR3 bases are TGTGCCAGCAGCCGAGACAGGGCGGGCGGGGCCAACGTCCTGACTTTC. Amino acid sequence: CASSRDRAGGANVLTF.

This chain connects TRBV19 to TRBJ2-4, with D tentatively TRBD1 or TRBD2 (6 bases each). Per the germline V gene, CDR1 is LNHDA and CDR2 is SQIVND (reference sequence). The CDR3 covers 15 residues. V dropped 7 bases and J dropped 2 bases, with 15 bases sitting between them. The CDR3 coding sequence is TGTGCCAGTACCCCCGCCGGGGGCACCAAAAACATTCAGTACTTC. Translated: CASTPAGGTKNIQYF.